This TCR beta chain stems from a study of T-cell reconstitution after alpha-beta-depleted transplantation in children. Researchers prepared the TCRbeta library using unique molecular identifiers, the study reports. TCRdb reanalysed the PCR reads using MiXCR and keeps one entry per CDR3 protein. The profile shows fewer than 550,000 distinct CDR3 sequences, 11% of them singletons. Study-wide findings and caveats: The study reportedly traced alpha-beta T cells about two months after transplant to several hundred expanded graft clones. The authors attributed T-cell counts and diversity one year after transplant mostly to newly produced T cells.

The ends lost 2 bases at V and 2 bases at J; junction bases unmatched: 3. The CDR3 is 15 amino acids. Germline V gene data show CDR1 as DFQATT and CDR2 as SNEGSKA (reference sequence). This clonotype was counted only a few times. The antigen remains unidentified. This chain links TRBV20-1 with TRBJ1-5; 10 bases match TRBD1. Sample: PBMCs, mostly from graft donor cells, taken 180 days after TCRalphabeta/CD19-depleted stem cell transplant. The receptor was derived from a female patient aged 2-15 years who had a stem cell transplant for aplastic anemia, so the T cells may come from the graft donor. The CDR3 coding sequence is TGCAGTGCTAGAACCGGGACAGGGGGCAATCAGCCCCAGCATTTT. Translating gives CSARTGTGGNQPQHF.